These 19 T cell receptor beta chains were sequenced from one sample in a study of OX40 agonist ivuxolimab in advanced cancers. Here immunoSEQ multiplex PCR was the method, and the copy in TCRdb shows in-frame clones only, minus some. The table records about 69,000 clones, 80% to 85% of them present only once. The sequences come from CD4+ or CD8+ T cells sorted from blood, collected in a trial of the OX40 agonist ivuxolimab. The receptors were gathered from an adult with an advanced solid tumor such as melanoma, head and neck, liver or kidney cancer.

This rearrangement joins TRBV6-5 to TRBJ2-7, with 9 bases fitting TRBD2. This CDR3 spans 13 amino acids. CDR1 is MNHEY, CDR2 SVGAGI, per germline. V was clipped by 4 bases and J by 7 bases; unmatched bases: 5. CDR3 residues: CASSSTSGQEQYF. In nucleotides, the CDR3 is TGTGCCAGCAGTTCGACTAGCGGTCAGGAGCAGTACTTC.

J is TRBJ2-5 and V is TRBV11-1; 9 nucleotides agree with TRBD2. The germline V gene has CDR1 SGHAT and CDR2 FQDESV (reference sequence). After removal of 2 bases from V and 5 bases from J, the junction contained 6 bases not matched to a gene. This CDR3 has 15 residues. Here the CDR3 DNA reads TGTGCCAGCAGCTTAACCAGCGGGGGGTTGGAGACCCAGTACTTC. This gives the protein CASSLTSGGLETQYF.

This clone was picked up a small number of times. The chain combines TRBV30 with TRBJ1-6, with a possible D match to TRBD1 (6 bases). Trimming removed 3 bases from V and 9 bases from J, with 18 bases in between. Germline loops: CDR1 GTSNPN, CDR2 SVGIG (reference sequence). The CDR3 extends over 15 amino acids. CDR3 DNA: TGTGCCTGGAGCTCGCGGACAGTCACGAGTTCACCCCTCCACTTT. It specifies CAWSSRTVTSSPLHF. The full variable domain, in which reference TRBV30 and TRBJ1-6 provide the parts outside the CDR3, is SQTIHQWPATLVQPVGSPLSLECTVEGTSNPNLYWYRQAAGRGLQLLFYSVGIGQISSEVPQNLSASRPQDRQFILSSKKLLLSDSGFYLCAWSSRTVTSSPLHFGNGTRLTVT.

V usage is TRBV18 and J usage is TRBJ2-1, with 7 bases identical to TRBD2. The CDR3 contains 14 residues. The germline CDR1 and CDR2 sequences are KGHSH and LQKENI. V was clipped by 6 bases and J by 5 bases; unmatched bases: 7. The CDR3 reads CASSRAGTHNEQFF. CDR3 in DNA: TGTGCCAGCTCCCGAGCGGGGACCCACAATGAGCAGTTCTTC.

The CDR3 reads CASSFGDTQYF. The CDR3 coding sequence is TGCGCCAGCAGCTTTGGAGATACGCAGTATTTT. V is TRBV5-1 and J is TRBJ2-3; D not resolved. V was pared by 2 bases and J by 5 bases, with 3 bases between. The length of the CDR3 is 11 residues. Germline V gives CDR1 SGHRS, CDR2 YFSETQ.

The chain has TRBV5-6 and TRBJ2-2; either TRBD1 or TRBD2 may fit D (5 bases each). The CDR3 runs to 14 residues. Germline values: CDR1 SGHDT, CDR2 YYEEEE. V was cut by 4 bases and J by 5 bases, with 12 bases left in between. The CDR3 DNA sequence: TGTGCCAGCAGCCGGGGCGGCAGGACCGGGGAGCTGTTTTTT. This codes for CASSRGGRTGELFF.

A few counts support this clone. The V and J genes are TRBV2 and TRBJ1-4; D gene unclear. Germline CDR1 and CDR2: SNHLY and FYNNEI. The CDR3 spans 15 residues. The V end was cut by 1 base, the J end by 0 bases, with 6 bases between. The CDR3 sequence: CASSEVGATNEKLFF. The CDR3 nucleotides read TGTGCCAGCAGTGAAGTCGGGGCAACTAATGAAAAACTGTTTTTT.

This clone has only one observation. The rearrangement uses TRBV6-5 and TRBJ1-1, with D possibly being TRBD1 (6 bases). The CDR3 totals 13 residues. Trimming removed 0 bases at V and 5 bases at J, with 7 bases between. Germline CDR1 MNHEY, CDR2 SVGAGI. The CDR3 region is CASSYSRGTEAFF. The CDR3 DNA follows: TGTGCCAGCAGTTACTCGAGGGGGACTGAAGCTTTCTTT.

The V and J genes are TRBV7-9 and TRBJ2-5; D may be TRBD2 (7 bases). Trimming shortened V by 5 bases and J by 3 bases, and 16 bases separated the two germline ends. CDR3 length: 15 amino acids. Per the germline V gene, CDR1 is SEHNR and CDR2 is FQNEAQ (reference sequence). In nucleotides, the CDR3 is TGTGCCAGCAGCCCCCATAGGGAGGGGGAAGAGACCCAGTACTTC. Translated: CASSPHREGEETQYF.

Worth noting for this clone: Other DNA sequences in this specimen translate into the identical CDR3. The V gene is TRBV19, the J gene TRBJ1-5, with D maybe TRBD1 (6 bases). CDR3 length: 14 amino acids. The V and J ends lost 5 bases and 2 bases respectively, with 10 bases between them. CDR1 is LNHDA and CDR2 is SQIVND in the germline V gene (reference sequence). CDR3 nucleotide sequence: TGTGCCAGTAGTTTGACAGGAGGCAATCAGCCCCAGCATTTT. Protein: CASSLTGGNQPQHF.

The rearrangement joins TRBV19 to TRBJ2-4; no clear D gene. The CDR3 consists of 15 residues. The V gene's germline CDR1 is LNHDA and CDR2 SQIVND (reference sequence). Trimming cost V 5 bases and J 5 bases, with 16 bases left between them. Here the CDR3 DNA reads TGTGCCAGTAGTTTCCGACCCGACTTTCAAAACATTCAGTACTTC. Encoded protein: CASSFRPDFQNIQYF. Full variable domain (missing parts from reference TRBV19 and TRBJ2-4): DGGITQSPKYLFRKEGQNVTLSCEQNLNHDAMYWYRQDPGQGLRLIYYSQIVNDFQKGDIAEGYSVSREKKESFPLTVTSAQKNPTAFYLCASSFRPDFQNIQYFGAGTRLSVL.

This chain links TRBV15 with TRBJ2-1, with D perhaps matching TRBD2 (6 bases). The germline V gene has CDR1 LNHNV and CDR2 YYDKDF (reference sequence). V shed 2 bases and J shed 3 bases, with 17 bases lying between them. The length of the CDR3 is 17 residues. The CDR3 nucleotides read TGTGCCACCAGCAGAAACCTAGGGCTAGCGAGCTACAATGAGCAGTTCTTC. Translating gives CATSRNLGLASYNEQFF.

The chain employs TRBV18 and TRBJ2-3; D possibly corresponds to TRBD2 (5 bases). Trimming cost V 2 bases and J 0 bases, with 15 bases left between them. This CDR3 has 17 residues. The germline V gene has CDR1 KGHSH and CDR2 LQKENI. The CDR3 spells CASSPRRSGGSTDTQYF. The CDR3 DNA reads as TGTGCCAGCTCACCAAGAAGGAGCGGAGGTAGCACAGATACGCAGTATTTT.

The gene calls are TRBV5-1 and TRBJ2-1; 13 nucleotides match TRBD2. The CDR3 has 17 residues. CDR1 and CDR2 from the germline V gene are SGHRS and YFSETQ. J gave up 7 bases and V 4 bases, and 11 bases lay outside the gene matches. CDR3 sequence reads: CASSRLAGGLGVNEQFF. The CDR3 DNA reads as TGCGCCAGCAGCCGACTAGCGGGGGGCCTTGGGGTGAATGAGCAGTTCTTC.

The chain links TRBV7-6 to TRBJ2-7, with D perhaps matching TRBD1 (6 bases). This CDR3 comprises 15 residues. CDR1 and CDR2 from the germline V gene are SGHVS and FNYEAQ. With 0 bases removed from V and 4 bases from J, the gap between germline ends came to 13 bases. CDR3 DNA sequence: TGTGCCAGCAGCTTAGCGGGGGCCGGTCATTACGAGCAGTACTTC. As protein: CASSLAGAGHYEQYF.

This clone was picked up one time. V is TRBV4-2 and J is TRBJ2-3, with D uncertain. Trimming pared 1 base from V and 6 bases from J, leaving 20 bases between. This CDR3 contains 17 residues. CDR1 and CDR2 (germline): LGHNA, YNFKEQ. CDR3 sequence reads: CASSQGASSRVADTQYF. Written as DNA, the CDR3 is TGTGCCAGCAGCCAAGGGGCGTCTAGTCGGGTTGCGGATACGCAGTATTTT.

V gene TRBV7-9 combines with J gene TRBJ2-7; 8 bases agree with TRBD1. Germline values: CDR1 SEHNR, CDR2 FQNEAQ (reference sequence). The CDR3 spans 15 residues. V was clipped by 5 bases and J by 2 bases; unmatched bases: 8. The CDR3 nucleotides read TGTGCCAGCAGCCCTTCAGGGGGCTCAGCCTACGAGCAGTACTTC. It codes for CASSPSGGSAYEQYF.

The chain has TRBV7-2 and TRBJ2-7, with 8 bases lining up with TRBD1. The CDR3 is 13 residues long. CDR1 is SGHTA, CDR2 FQGNSA, per germline. Trimming at V came to 5 bases and at J to 5 bases, leaving 5 bases not matched to a gene. This CDR3 is CASSPDRGDEQYF. CDR3 sequence (DNA): TGTGCCAGCAGCCCCGACAGGGGCGACGAGCAGTACTTC.

The chain carries TRBV5-6 and TRBJ2-5; 11 bases map to TRBD1. The CDR3 is 15 amino acids. The germline gives CDR1 SGHDT, CDR2 YYEEEE. Trimming cost V 4 bases and J 2 bases; bases outside gene matches: 4. The CDR3 loop is CASSKDRGRQETQYF. The DNA of the CDR3 is TGTGCCAGCAGCAAGGACAGGGGGCGACAAGAGACCCAGTACTTC.